This T cell receptor beta chain comes out of a study of CD8 T cells in ankylosing spondylitis. Overall study results and limits: Seemingly characteristic of ankylosing spondylitis blood was a TCR beta motif consisting of about 8 highly homologous variants.

J was trimmed by 2 bases and V by 6 bases; bases with no gene match: 5. CDR1 is ENHRY and CDR2 is SYGVKD in the germline V gene. The CDR3 is 14 residues long. To note about this clonotype: Its matching antigen is unknown.

Using quantitative 5'-RACE with molecular barcodes, the authors made TCR beta libraries. TCRdb reanalysed the 5' RACE reads using MiXCR and keeps one entry per CDR3 protein. This table has a few hundred thousand distinct CDR3 sequences, around 20% appearing once. The V gene is TRBV10-3, the J gene TRBJ2-7; 9 bases line up with TRBD1. The sample consisted of blood, either unsorted or a sorted T cell fraction (not recorded which). This receptor was obtained from a male donor with ankylosing spondylitis. The CDR3 loop is CAISWTGVTYEQYF. CDR3 in DNA: TGTGCCATCAGCTGGACAGGGGTTACCTACGAGCAGTACTTC.